This T cell receptor beta chain derives from a study of T-cell reconstitution after alpha-beta-depleted transplantation in children. TCRbeta library preparation incorporated unique molecular identifiers. MiXCR, applied by TCRdb to the PCR reads, yields one record per CDR3 protein. The data hold almost 500,000 distinct CDR3 sequences, with 8% to 11% observed a single time. Germline CDR1 and CDR2: MNHEY and SMNVEV (reference sequence). This CDR3 has 14 amino acids. The V end lost 3 bases, the J end lost 2 bases, and 9 bases lay between the germline ends. Findings of the study overall: Approximately two months post-transplant, alpha-beta T cells reportedly originated from several hundred expanded graft clones. Newly made T cells mostly supplied T-cell counts and diversity one year after transplant. Surviving thymic progenitors and recipient T cells were the source of high TCRbeta diversity at day 60 in some patients.

This clonotype was observed at least ten times. Its matching antigen is unknown. The J gene is TRBJ2-3, the V gene TRBV27; unclear D gene. The sequence was collected from a child aged 2-9 years with inherited bone marrow failure, due to receive a stem cell transplant. The sequences come from PBMCs, collected before TCRalphabeta/CD19-depleted stem cell transplant. The CDR3 nucleotides are TGTGCCAGCAGTTTTTTAACCTCCACAGATACGCAGTATTTT. Protein product: CASSFLTSTDTQYF.